This is a list of T cell receptor beta chains from one sample in a study of cytomegalovirus exposure and HLA in healthy donors. Clones were read by immunoSEQ multiplex PCR, and TCRdb kept only the in-frame ones, dropping some. The sample includes 160,000 or so clones, about nine tenths of them seen just once. Sequenced material: PBMCs. Receptors were obtained from a young man in good health and CMV-seropositive. Each CDR3 is given with its conserved first and last residue. A D gene is named only where the DNA matches it firmly. Only part of the rows carry a size: once, few, many, or a class if the clone is expanded.

d_gene: TRBD1; j_gene: TRBJ2-7; abundance: -; v_gene: TRBV29-1; CDR3aa: CSAWDSYEQYF; CDR3nt: TGCAGCGCCTGGGACAGCTACGAGCAGTACTTC
d_gene: -; j_gene: TRBJ1-1; abundance: -; v_gene: TRBV5-1; CDR3aa: CASSPAAGANTEAFF; CDR3nt: TGCGCCAGCAGCCCCGCGGCGGGGGCGAACACTGAAGCTTTCTTT
d_gene: TRBD2; j_gene: TRBJ2-1; abundance: -; v_gene: TRBV5-1; CDR3aa: CASRPSGGAQSYNEQFF; CDR3nt: TGCGCCAGCCGCCCTAGCGGGGGGGCCCAGTCCTACAATGAGCAGTTCTTC
d_gene: -; j_gene: TRBJ1-6; abundance: -; v_gene: TRBV9; CDR3aa: CASSVEPGDSPLHF; CDR3nt: TGTGCCAGCAGCGTAGAACCGGGGGATTCACCCCTCCACTTT
d_gene: -; j_gene: TRBJ1-5; abundance: few; v_gene: TRBV27; CDR3aa: CATPGDNQPQHF; CDR3nt: TGTGCCACCCCCGGGGATAATCAGCCCCAGCATTTT
d_gene: TRBD2; j_gene: TRBJ2-5; abundance: -; v_gene: TRBV11-3; CDR3aa: CASSLVPLAGIQETQYF; CDR3nt: TGTGCCAGCAGCTTAGTCCCGCTAGCGGGAATCCAAGAGACCCAGTACTTC
d_gene: TRBD2; j_gene: TRBJ2-1; abundance: -; v_gene: TRBV4-2; CDR3aa: CASSQDDSGGANEQFF; CDR3nt: TGTGCCAGCAGCCAAGATGATAGCGGGGGGGCCAATGAGCAGTTCTTC
d_gene: -; j_gene: TRBJ1-2; abundance: -; v_gene: TRBV5-6; CDR3aa: CASSLRGRGGYTF; CDR3nt: TGTGCCAGCAGCTTACGGGGGCGGGGGGGCTACACCTTC
d_gene: -; j_gene: TRBJ2-3; abundance: -; v_gene: TRBV20-1; CDR3aa: CSAREGLEPYF; CDR3nt: TGCAGTGCTAGAGAGGGGCTAGAACCGTATTTT
d_gene: TRBD2; j_gene: TRBJ2-1; abundance: -; v_gene: TRBV27; CDR3aa: CASRSGRERDEQFF; CDR3nt: TGTGCCAGCAGAAGCGGGAGGGAAAGGGATGAGCAGTTCTTC
d_gene: -; j_gene: TRBJ2-7; abundance: -; v_gene: TRBV7-9; CDR3aa: CASSFGGLEQYF; CDR3nt: TGTGCCAGCAGCTTCGGCGGGCTCGAGCAGTACTTC
d_gene: TRBD2; j_gene: TRBJ2-1; abundance: -; v_gene: TRBV4-3; CDR3aa: CASSSDPGTSVICSYNEQFF; CDR3nt: TGCGCCAGCAGCTCGGACCCCGGGACTAGCGTAATCTGCTCCTACAATGAGCAGTTCTTC
d_gene: -; j_gene: TRBJ1-1; abundance: -; v_gene: TRBV19; CDR3aa: CASSLQGKGTEAFF; CDR3nt: TGTGCCAGTAGTCTCCAGGGGAAAGGCACTGAAGCTTTCTTT
d_gene: -; j_gene: TRBJ2-2; abundance: -; v_gene: TRBV5-1; CDR3aa: CASSLEPGVGGELFF; CDR3nt: TGCGCCAGCAGCTTGGAACCGGGGGTCGGCGGGGAGCTGTTTTTT
d_gene: -; j_gene: TRBJ1-2; abundance: once; v_gene: TRBV5-4; CDR3aa: CASSLEGTGGYTF; CDR3nt: TGTGCCAGCAGCTTGGAGGGCACGGGGGGCTACACCTTC
d_gene: TRBD2; j_gene: TRBJ2-1; abundance: -; v_gene: TRBV2; CDR3aa: CASSPSGVYNEQFF; CDR3nt: TGTGCCAGCAGTCCTAGCGGGGTCTATAATGAGCAGTTCTTC